These 5 T cell receptor beta chains were sequenced from one sample in a study of T cell repertoires in cytomegalovirus infection. Each CDR3 protein is one row after TCRdb ran MiXCR on the reads. The sample consists of 150,000 to 200,000 distinct CDR3 sequences, roughly 27% of them appearing once. The sequencing input was PBMCs. These receptors were taken from a human donor in good health (CMV status not recorded). Some clones in this sample may be carry-over from other donors' samples.

CDR3 bases: TGTGCCAGCAGCAGGCAGGGTGAAGCTTTCTTT. Its protein product is CASSRQGEAFF. This chain links TRBV6-2 or TRBV6-3 with TRBJ1-1; perhaps TRBD1 as D (5 bases). The CDR3 has 11 residues. Trimming pared 6 bases from V and 7 bases from J, leaving 9 bases between. Per the germline V gene, CDR1 is MNHEY and CDR2 is SVGEGT.

This chain joins TRBV5-5 and TRBJ2-3; 7 positions match TRBD2. Germline V gene data show CDR1 as SGHKS and CDR2 as YYEKEE (reference sequence). Losses at the gene ends were 6 bases for V and 1 base for J; bases not matched to a gene: 8. The CDR3 totals 15 residues. This CDR3 reads CASNFLAVGTDTQYF. CDR3 nucleotides: TGTGCCAGCAACTTTCTAGCGGTTGGCACAGATACGCAGTATTTT.

The CDR3 DNA follows: TGTGCCAGCAGCCAGGGGACCCGCGAGCCCCAGCATTTT. This codes for CASSQGTREPQHF. V usage is TRBV7-6 and J usage is TRBJ1-5; possibly TRBD1 for D (6 bases). Germline loops: CDR1 SGHVS, CDR2 FNYEAQ. The CDR3 has 13 amino acids. V was clipped by 5 bases and J by 8 bases, with 13 bases between them.

This clonotype appeared a few times. The junction departs from germline at one end; a sequencing error may be responsible. In DNA form, the CDR3 reads TGTGCTAGCAGCTCCACCCCGGGACTAGCGCCCGGGGAGCTGTTTTTT. The encoded protein is CASSSTPGLAPGELFF. The chain is built from TRBV7-7 and TRBJ2-2; 10 nucleotides agree with TRBD2. CDR3 size: 16 residues. Germline CDR1 SSHAT, CDR2 FNYEAQ (reference sequence).

This clonotype was counted at least ten times. V is TRBV7-2 and J is TRBJ2-1; D unresolved. The CDR3 is made up of 16 amino acids. Trimming took 5 bases from V and 4 from J, leaving 18 bases between them. Germline V gives CDR1 SGHTA, CDR2 FQGNSA. The CDR3 here is CASSVTVRLQYNEQFF. DNA of the CDR3: TGTGCCAGCAGCGTAACCGTTAGGCTCCAATACAATGAGCAGTTCTTC.